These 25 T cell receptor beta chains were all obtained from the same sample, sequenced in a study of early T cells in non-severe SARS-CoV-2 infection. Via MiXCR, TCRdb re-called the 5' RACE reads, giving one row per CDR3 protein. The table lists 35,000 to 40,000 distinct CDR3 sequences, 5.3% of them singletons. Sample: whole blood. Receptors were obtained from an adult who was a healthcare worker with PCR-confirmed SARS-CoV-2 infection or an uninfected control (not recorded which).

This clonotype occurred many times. The CDR3 here is CASSQGAQEYGYTF. CDR3 bases: TGCGCCAGCAGCCAAGGCGCGCAGGAGTATGGCTACACCTTC. This sequence joins TRBV4-1 and TRBJ1-2; D remains ambiguous. This CDR3 comprises 14 residues. Per the germline V gene, CDR1 is MGHRA and CDR2 is YSYEKL. Trimming took off 1 base at V and 5 bases at J, with 11 bases between the two ends.

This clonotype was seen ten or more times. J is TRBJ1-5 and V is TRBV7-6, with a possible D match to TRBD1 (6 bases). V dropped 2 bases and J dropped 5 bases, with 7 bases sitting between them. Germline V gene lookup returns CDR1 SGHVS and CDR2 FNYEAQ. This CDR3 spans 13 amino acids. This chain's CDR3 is CASSLKGDQPQHF. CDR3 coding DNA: TGTGCCAGCAGCTTAAAGGGGGATCAGCCCCAGCATTTT.

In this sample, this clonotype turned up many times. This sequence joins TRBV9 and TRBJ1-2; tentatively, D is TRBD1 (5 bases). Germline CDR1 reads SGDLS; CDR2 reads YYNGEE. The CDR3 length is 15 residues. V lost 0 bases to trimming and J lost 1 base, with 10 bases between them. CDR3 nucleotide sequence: TGTGCCAGCAGCGTAGCAGGGTTGGGTAACTATGGCTACACCTTC. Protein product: CASSVAGLGNYGYTF.

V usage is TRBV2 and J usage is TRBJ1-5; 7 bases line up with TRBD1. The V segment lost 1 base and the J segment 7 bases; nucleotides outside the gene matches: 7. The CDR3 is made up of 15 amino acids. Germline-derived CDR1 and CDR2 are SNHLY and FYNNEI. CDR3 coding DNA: TGTGCCAGCAGTGAAGGCGGAGACAGGGCCCAGCCCCAGCATTTT. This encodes CASSEGGDRAQPQHF.

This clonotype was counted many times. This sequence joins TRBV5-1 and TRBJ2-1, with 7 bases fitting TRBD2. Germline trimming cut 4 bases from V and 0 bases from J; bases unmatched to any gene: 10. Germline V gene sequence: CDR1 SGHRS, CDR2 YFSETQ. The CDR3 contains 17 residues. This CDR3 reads CASSLPRAGVSYNEQFF. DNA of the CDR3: TGCGCCAGCAGCCTCCCCCGCGCGGGGGTCTCCTACAATGAGCAGTTCTTC.

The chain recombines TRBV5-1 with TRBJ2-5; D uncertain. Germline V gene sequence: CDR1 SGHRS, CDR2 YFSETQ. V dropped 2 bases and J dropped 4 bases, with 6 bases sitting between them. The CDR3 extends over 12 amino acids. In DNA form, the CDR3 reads TGCGCCAGCAGCTTAATAGGAGAGACCCAGTACTTC. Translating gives CASSLIGETQYF.

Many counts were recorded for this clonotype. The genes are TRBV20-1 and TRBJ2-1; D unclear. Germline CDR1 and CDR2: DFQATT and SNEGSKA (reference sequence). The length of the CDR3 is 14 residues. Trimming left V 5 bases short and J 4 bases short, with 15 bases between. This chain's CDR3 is CSASSGRDYNEQFF. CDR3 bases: TGCAGTGCTTCTTCCGGGCGTGATTACAATGAGCAGTTCTTC.

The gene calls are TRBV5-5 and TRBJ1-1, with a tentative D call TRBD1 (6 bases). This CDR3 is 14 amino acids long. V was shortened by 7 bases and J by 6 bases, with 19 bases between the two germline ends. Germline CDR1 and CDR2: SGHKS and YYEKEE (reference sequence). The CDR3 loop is CASGTGNSFSEAFF. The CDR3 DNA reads TGTGCCAGCGGTACAGGGAATTCATTCTCTGAAGCTTTCTTT.

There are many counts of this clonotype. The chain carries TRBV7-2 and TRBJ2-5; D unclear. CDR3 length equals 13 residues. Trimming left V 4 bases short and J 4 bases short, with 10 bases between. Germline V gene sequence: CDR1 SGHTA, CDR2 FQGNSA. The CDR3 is CASSSSWRETQYF. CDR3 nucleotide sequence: TGTGCCAGCAGCTCAAGTTGGCGAGAGACCCAGTACTTC.

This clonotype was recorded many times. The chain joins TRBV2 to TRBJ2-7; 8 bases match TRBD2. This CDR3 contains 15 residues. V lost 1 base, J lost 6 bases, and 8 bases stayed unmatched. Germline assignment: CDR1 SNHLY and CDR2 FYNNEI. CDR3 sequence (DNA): TGTGCCAGCAGTGAAGAAGGAAGCGGGAGAGGCGAGCAGTACTTC. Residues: CASSEEGSGRGEQYF.

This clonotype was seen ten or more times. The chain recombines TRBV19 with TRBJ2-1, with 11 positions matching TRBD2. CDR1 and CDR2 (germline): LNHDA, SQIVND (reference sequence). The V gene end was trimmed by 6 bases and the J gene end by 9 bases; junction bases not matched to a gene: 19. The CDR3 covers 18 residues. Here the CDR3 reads CASSPRSGGVSSPPEQFF. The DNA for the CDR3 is TGTGCCAGTAGCCCACGTAGCGGGGGGGTATCATCCCCGCCTGAGCAGTTCTTC.

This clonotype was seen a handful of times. For the CDR3, the DNA is TGTGCCAGCAGTGAATTGGGGGGGCACAATGAGCAGTTCTTC. Amino acids: CASSELGGHNEQFF. V is TRBV25-1 and J is TRBJ2-1; D is perhaps TRBD2 (7 bases). Germline V gene data show CDR1 as MGHDK and CDR2 as SYGVNS. Between the trimmed V and J ends, which lost 1 base and 5 bases, there was a span of 9 bases. The CDR3 is 14 residues long. Based on the CDR3 plus reference TRBV25-1 and TRBJ2-1, the full variable domain is EADIYQTPRYLVIGTGKKITLECSQTMGHDKMYWYQQDPGMELHLIHYSYGVNSTEKGDLSSESTVSRIRTEHFPLTLESARPSHTSQYLCASSELGGHNEQFFGPGTRLTVL.

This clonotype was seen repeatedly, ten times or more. The CDR3 sequence is CASRLEPIQAQRGPPSLQYF. The CDR3 nucleotides are TGTGCAAGTCGCTTAGAGCCGATCCAAGCCCAGCGGGGGCCCCCCTCCCTTCAGTACTTC. This chain links TRBV12-2 with TRBJ2-4; TRBD1, as called in the table, went unchecked against the DNA. TRBV12-2 corresponds to a pseudogene. This CDR3 has 20 amino acids.

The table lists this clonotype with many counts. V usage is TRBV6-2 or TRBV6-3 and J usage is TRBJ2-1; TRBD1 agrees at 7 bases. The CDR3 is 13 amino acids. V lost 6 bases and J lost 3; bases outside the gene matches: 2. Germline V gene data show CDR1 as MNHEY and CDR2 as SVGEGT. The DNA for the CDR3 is TGTGCCAGCAGACGGGACAGCTACAATGAGCAGTTCTTC. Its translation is CASRRDSYNEQFF.

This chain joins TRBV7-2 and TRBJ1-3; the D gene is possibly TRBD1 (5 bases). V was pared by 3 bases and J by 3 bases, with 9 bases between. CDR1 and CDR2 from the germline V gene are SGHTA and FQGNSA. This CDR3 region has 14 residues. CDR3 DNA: TGTGCCAGCAGCTTGGGGGGTGTTGGAAACACCATATATTTT. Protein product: CASSLGGVGNTIYF.

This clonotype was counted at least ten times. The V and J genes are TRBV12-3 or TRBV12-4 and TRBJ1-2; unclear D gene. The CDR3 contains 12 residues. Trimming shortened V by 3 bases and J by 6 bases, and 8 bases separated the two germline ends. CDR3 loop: CASSLGGNGYTF. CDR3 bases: TGTGCCAGCAGTTTGGGAGGGAATGGCTACACCTTC.

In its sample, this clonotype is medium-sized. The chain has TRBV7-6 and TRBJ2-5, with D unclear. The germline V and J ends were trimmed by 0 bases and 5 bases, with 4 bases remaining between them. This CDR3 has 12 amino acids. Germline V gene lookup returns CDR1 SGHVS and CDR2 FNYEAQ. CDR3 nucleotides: TGTGCCAGCAGCTTAGCGCTGGAGACCCAGTACTTC. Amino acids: CASSLALETQYF.

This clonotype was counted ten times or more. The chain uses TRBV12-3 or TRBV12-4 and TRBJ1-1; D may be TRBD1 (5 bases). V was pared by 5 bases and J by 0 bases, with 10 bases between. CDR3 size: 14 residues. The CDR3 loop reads CASSKGWLNTEAFF. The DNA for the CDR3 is TGTGCCAGCAGTAAGGGGTGGCTGAACACTGAAGCTTTCTTT.

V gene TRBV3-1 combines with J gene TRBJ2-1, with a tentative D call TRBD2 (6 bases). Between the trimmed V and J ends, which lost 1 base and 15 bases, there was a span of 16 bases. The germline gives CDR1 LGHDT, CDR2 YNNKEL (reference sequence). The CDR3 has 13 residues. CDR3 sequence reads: CASSQVPGLALFF. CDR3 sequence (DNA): TGTGCCAGCAGCCAAGTCCCCGGGCTAGCGTTGTTCTTC.

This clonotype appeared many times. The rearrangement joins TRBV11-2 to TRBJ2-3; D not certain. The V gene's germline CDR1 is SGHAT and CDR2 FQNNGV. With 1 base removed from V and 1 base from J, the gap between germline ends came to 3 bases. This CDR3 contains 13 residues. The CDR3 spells CASSLAGTDTQYF. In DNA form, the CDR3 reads TGTGCCAGCAGCTTAGCTGGCACAGATACGCAGTATTTT. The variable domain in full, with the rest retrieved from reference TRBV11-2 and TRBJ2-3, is EAGVAQSPRYKIIEKRQSVAFWCNPISGHATLYWYQQILGQGPKLLIQFQNNGVVDDSQLPKDRFSAERLKGVDSTLKIQPAKLEDSAVYLCASSLAGTDTQYFGPGTRLTVL.

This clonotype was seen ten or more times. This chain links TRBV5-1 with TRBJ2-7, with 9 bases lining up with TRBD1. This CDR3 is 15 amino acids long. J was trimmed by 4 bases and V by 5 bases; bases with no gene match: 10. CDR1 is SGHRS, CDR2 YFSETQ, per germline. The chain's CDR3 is CASSSGTGTIYEQYF. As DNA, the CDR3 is TGCGCCAGCAGTTCCGGGACAGGGACGATTTACGAGCAGTACTTC.

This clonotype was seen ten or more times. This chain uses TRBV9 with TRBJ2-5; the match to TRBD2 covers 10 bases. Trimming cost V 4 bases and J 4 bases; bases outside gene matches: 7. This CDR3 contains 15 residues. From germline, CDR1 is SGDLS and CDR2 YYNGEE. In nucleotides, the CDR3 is TGTGCCAGCAGCTTCGGCCCTAGCGGGGGAGAGACCCAGTACTTC. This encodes CASSFGPSGGETQYF.

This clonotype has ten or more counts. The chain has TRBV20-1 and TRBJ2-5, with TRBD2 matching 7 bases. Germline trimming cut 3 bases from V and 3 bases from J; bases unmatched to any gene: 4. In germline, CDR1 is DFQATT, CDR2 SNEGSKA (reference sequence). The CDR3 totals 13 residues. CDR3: CSARKSGEETQYF. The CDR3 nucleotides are TGCAGTGCTAGGAAAAGCGGGGAAGAGACCCAGTACTTC.

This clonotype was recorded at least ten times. CDR3 region: CASGSRGGLDNEQFF. The CDR3 bases are TGTGCCAGCGGCTCGCGGGGGGGATTAGACAATGAGCAGTTCTTC. The chain has TRBV7-9 and TRBJ2-1, with TRBD2 identical over 9 bases. Trimming took 8 bases from V and 5 from J; bases not matched to a gene: 10. The germline V gene encodes CDR1 SEHNR and CDR2 FQNEAQ (reference sequence). This CDR3 has 15 residues.

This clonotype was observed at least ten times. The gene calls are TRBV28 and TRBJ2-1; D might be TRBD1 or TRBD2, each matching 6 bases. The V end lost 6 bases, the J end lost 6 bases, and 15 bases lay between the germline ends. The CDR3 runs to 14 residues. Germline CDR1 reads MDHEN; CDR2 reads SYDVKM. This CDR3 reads CASRVGGPPNEQFF. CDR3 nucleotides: TGTGCCAGCAGGGTCGGGGGCCCCCCCAATGAGCAGTTCTTC.